The next 16 T cell receptor beta chains were all read from a single sample in a study of blood T cell repertoires in COVID-19. Method: immunoSEQ multiplex PCR; TCRdb's copy keeps in-frame clones and lacks some. The data contain approximately 130,000 clones, roughly four fifths of them singletons. Material: peripheral blood. The receptor source for this set is a man in his forties with active or convalescent COVID-19.

The gene calls are TRBV11-1 and TRBJ2-3; possible D gene TRBD2, 6 bases. V was cut by 5 bases and J by 0 bases, with 15 bases left in between. The CDR3 runs to 16 residues. Germline V gene lookup returns CDR1 SGHAT and CDR2 FQDESV (reference sequence). The CDR3 DNA is TGTGCCAGCAGCCGATATCGGGACTCTAGCACAGATACGCAGTATTTT. Amino acid sequence: CASSRYRDSSTDTQYF.

J is TRBJ2-3 and V is TRBV5-8; maybe TRBD2 (5 bases). V was pared by 1 base and J by 2 bases, with 11 bases between. The CDR3 runs to 15 residues. CDR1 and CDR2 (germline): SGHTS, YDEGEE. CDR3 DNA: TGTGCCAGCAGCTTGAGAGGCGGACTCACAGATACGCAGTATTTT. Protein: CASSLRGGLTDTQYF.

The CDR3 here is CASSLRSGGGTSTDTQYF. The CDR3 nucleotides are TGTGCCAGCAGCTTAAGGTCGGGCGGGGGGACTAGCACAGATACGCAGTATTTT. This chain uses TRBV7-2 with TRBJ2-3; TRBD2 matches 8 bases. Germline CDR1 and CDR2: SGHTA and FQGNSA. V shed 2 bases and J 0 bases; nucleotides not matched to a gene: 10. The length of the CDR3 is 18 residues.

The chain uses TRBV6-5 and TRBJ2-7, with no clear D. This CDR3 contains 13 residues. V was pared by 6 bases and J by 4 bases, with 13 bases between. The germline V gene encodes CDR1 MNHEY and CDR2 SVGAGI. In DNA form, the CDR3 reads TGTGCCAGCAGCCCAGGTAATCGTTACGAGCAGTACTTC. Translating gives CASSPGNRYEQYF.

The rearrangement links TRBV5-4 to TRBJ2-3, with 9 bases identical to TRBD2. The trim removed 2 bases at V and 4 bases at J, leaving 14 bases unmatched. This CDR3 contains 18 residues. From germline, CDR1 is SGHNT and CDR2 YYREEE (reference sequence). This chain's CDR3 is CASSFPTPGSGGSDTQYF. The CDR3 nucleotides read TGTGCCAGCAGCTTCCCGACTCCCGGAAGCGGGGGGTCAGATACGCAGTATTTT.

This chain joins TRBV6-5 and TRBJ2-5, with a tentative D call TRBD2 (5 bases). Germline V gives CDR1 MNHEY, CDR2 SVGAGI. V lost 6 bases, J lost 5 bases, and 16 bases lay in between. This CDR3 comprises 14 residues. In nucleotides, the CDR3 is TGTGCCAGCAGCCTAACTAGAGCTCATGAGACCCAGTACTTC. Its protein product is CASSLTRAHETQYF.

The V call is TRBV6-5, the J call TRBJ1-1; weak D call: TRBD1 (6 bases). Trimming took off 8 bases at V and 7 bases at J, with 17 bases between the two ends. CDR1 MNHEY and CDR2 SVGAGI come from the germline V gene. This CDR3 contains 13 residues. This chain's CDR3 is CASSRTDHVEAFF. As DNA, the CDR3 is TGTGCCAGCTCACGGACAGACCACGTTGAAGCTTTCTTT.

This clone was seen a single time. The V call is TRBV5-1, the J call TRBJ2-1, with TRBD1 as a possible D gene (7 bases). CDR1 is SGHRS and CDR2 is YFSETQ in the germline V gene. The germline V and J ends were trimmed by 3 bases and 3 bases, with 13 bases remaining between them. This CDR3 has 15 amino acids. CDR3 nucleotides: TGCGCCAGCAGCTCTCAGGGGGGAAACTACAATGAGCAGTTCTTC. This translates into CASSSQGGNYNEQFF.

This chain links TRBV6-5 with TRBJ2-2, with 7 positions matching TRBD2. The length of the CDR3 is 15 residues. Germline lookup yields CDR1 MNHEY and CDR2 SVGAGI. V dropped 7 bases and J dropped 5; count of bases not matched to a gene: 10. CDR3 residues: CASNPREGGTGELFF. CDR3 nucleotides: TGTGCCAGCAACCCGAGGGAGGGAGGAACCGGGGAGCTGTTTTTT.

This clone was counted once. The rearrangement uses TRBV19 and TRBJ2-6, with D maybe TRBD1 (5 bases). V was trimmed by 4 bases and J by 2 bases, leaving 9 bases between them. The germline V gene encodes CDR1 LNHDA and CDR2 SQIVND (reference sequence). The CDR3 spans 15 residues. As DNA, the CDR3 is TGTGCCAGTAGTAGTGAAGGGGCTGGGGCCAACGTCCTGACTTTC. Its protein is CASSSEGAGANVLTF.

V is TRBV2 and J is TRBJ1-5, with D possibly matching TRBD1 (5 bases). Looked up from germline, CDR1 is SNHLY and CDR2 is FYNNEI. Trimming cost V 3 bases and J 0 bases, with 18 bases left between them. The CDR3 is 18 amino acids. CDR3: CASSDVKWVGDSNQPQHF. The CDR3 DNA reads TGTGCCAGCAGTGATGTTAAGTGGGTAGGGGATAGCAATCAGCCCCAGCATTTT.

The gene calls are TRBV10-3 and TRBJ2-1; TRBD1 might be the D (5 bases). The V end was cut by 5 bases, the J end by 10 bases, with 12 bases between. CDR3 length: 12 amino acids. CDR1 is ENHRY, CDR2 SYGVKD, per germline. In nucleotides, the CDR3 is TGTGCCATCAGTAAAGACAGAAGCGAGCAGTTCTTC. Its protein product is CAISKDRSEQFF.

The rearrangement links TRBV11-2 to TRBJ2-5; 8 bases agree with TRBD1. This CDR3 has 15 amino acids. The V and J ends lost 5 bases and 5 bases, in that order; junction bases with no gene match: 10. Germline V gene lookup returns CDR1 SGHAT and CDR2 FQNNGV. The CDR3 DNA reads TGTGCCAGCAGCCGACAGACAGGGGAAGGGGAGACCCAGTACTTC. Translating it yields CASSRQTGEGETQYF.

This clone was observed once. This chain links TRBV12-5 with TRBJ2-7; D is perhaps TRBD2 (6 bases). This CDR3 is 13 amino acids long. Trimming stripped 5 bases from V and 2 bases from J, with 10 bases between. Germline V lookup: CDR1 LGHNT, CDR2 FRNRAP. CDR3 nucleotides: TGTGCTAGTGGTAGGACGGGAGCCTACGAGCAGTACTTC. Translated, it gives CASGRTGAYEQYF.

This chain uses TRBV6-5 with TRBJ2-2; 7 bases are shared with TRBD1. V was pared by 6 bases and J by 1 base, with 5 bases of the junction left unmatched. The germline CDR1 and CDR2 sequences are MNHEY and SVGAGI. The CDR3 covers 15 residues. This CDR3 is CASRRGQQNTGELFF. In nucleotides, the CDR3 is TGTGCCAGCAGACGGGGACAGCAGAACACCGGGGAGCTGTTTTTT.

J is TRBJ2-1 and V is TRBV29-1; D is possibly TRBD2 (7 bases). This CDR3 contains 15 residues. Germline V gene data show CDR1 as SQVTM and CDR2 as ANQGSEA. V was cut by 7 bases and J by 6 bases, with 22 bases left in between. The CDR3 here is CSAHLGRGRFNEQFF. CDR3 sequence (DNA): TGCAGCGCTCACCTGGGGCGGGGGCGCTTCAATGAGCAGTTCTTC.